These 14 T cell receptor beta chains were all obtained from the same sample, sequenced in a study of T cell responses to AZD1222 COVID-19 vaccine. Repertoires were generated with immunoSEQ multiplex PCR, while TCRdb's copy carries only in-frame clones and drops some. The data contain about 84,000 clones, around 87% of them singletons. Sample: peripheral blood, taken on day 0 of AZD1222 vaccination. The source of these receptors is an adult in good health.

CDR3 DNA sequence: TGTGCCACTTCACTCGGGGGGTTTCCCTACAATGAGCAGTTCTTC. Its protein product is CATSLGGFPYNEQFF. The J gene is TRBJ2-1, the V gene TRBV24-1; 7 bases agree with TRBD2. CDR1 is KGHDR, CDR2 SFDVKD, per germline. CDR3 length equals 15 residues. With V trimmed by 10 bases and J by 2 bases, 10 bases remained unmatched.

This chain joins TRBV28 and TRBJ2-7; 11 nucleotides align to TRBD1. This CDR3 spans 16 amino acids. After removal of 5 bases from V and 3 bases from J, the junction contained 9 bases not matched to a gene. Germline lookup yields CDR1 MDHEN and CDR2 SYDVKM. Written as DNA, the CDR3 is TGTGCCAGCAGTCGCATCCCCGGGACAGGGGGCTACGAGCAGTACTTC. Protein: CASSRIPGTGGYEQYF.

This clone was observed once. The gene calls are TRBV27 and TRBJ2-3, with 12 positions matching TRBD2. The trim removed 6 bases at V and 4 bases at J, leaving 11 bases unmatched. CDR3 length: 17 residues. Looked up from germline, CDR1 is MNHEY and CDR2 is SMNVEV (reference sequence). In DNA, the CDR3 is TGTGCCAGCAGCCCTCCTAGCGGGAGGGAGAGGGCAGATACGCAGTATTTT. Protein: CASSPPSGRERADTQYF.

The CDR3 region has the DNA TGTGCCAGCAGTTACGACAGCCTAGCGGAATACAATGAGCAGTTCTTC. Protein: CASSYDSLAEYNEQFF. This chain links TRBV6-2 or TRBV6-3 with TRBJ2-1, with 7 positions matching TRBD2. V dropped 2 bases and J dropped 4; count of bases not matched to a gene: 8. Germline CDR1 and CDR2: MNHEY and SVGEGT. The CDR3 loop spans 16 amino acids.

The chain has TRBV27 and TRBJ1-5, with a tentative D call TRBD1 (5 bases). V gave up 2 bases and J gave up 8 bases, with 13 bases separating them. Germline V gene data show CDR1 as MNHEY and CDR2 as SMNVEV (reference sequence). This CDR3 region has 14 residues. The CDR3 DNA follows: TGTGCCAGCAGTTTAGTGAAGGGGCGGAAGCCCCAGCATTTT. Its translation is CASSLVKGRKPQHF.

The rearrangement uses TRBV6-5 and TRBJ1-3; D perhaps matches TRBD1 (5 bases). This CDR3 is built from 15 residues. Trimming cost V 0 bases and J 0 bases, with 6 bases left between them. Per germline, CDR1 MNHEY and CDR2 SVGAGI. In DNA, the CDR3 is TGTGCCAGCAGTTACTCTGGGACCTCTGGAAACACCATATATTTT. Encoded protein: CASSYSGTSGNTIYF.

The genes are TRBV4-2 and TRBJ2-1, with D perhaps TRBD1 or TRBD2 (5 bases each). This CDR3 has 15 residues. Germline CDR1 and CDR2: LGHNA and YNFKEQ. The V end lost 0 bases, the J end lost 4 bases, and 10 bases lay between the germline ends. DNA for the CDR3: TGTGCCAGCAGCCAAGATCGGGGCTCTTACAATGAGCAGTTCTTC. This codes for CASSQDRGSYNEQFF.

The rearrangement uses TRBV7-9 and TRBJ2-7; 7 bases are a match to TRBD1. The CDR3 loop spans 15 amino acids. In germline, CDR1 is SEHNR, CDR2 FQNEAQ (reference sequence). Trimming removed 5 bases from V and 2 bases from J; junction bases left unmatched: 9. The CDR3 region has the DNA TGTGCCAGCAGCAATCGACAGGGTAGGGCCTACGAGCAGTACTTC. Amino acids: CASSNRQGRAYEQYF.

The CDR3 nucleotides are TGTGCCAGCAGCCCGGGACTCCTTTCCTACGAGCAGTACTTC. Translated, it gives CASSPGLLSYEQYF. This chain links TRBV14 with TRBJ2-7; D is possibly TRBD2 (6 bases). Germline V gene lookup returns CDR1 SGHDN and CDR2 FVKESK. The V gene lost 4 bases and the J gene lost 1 base, with 11 bases spanning the gap. This CDR3 has 14 amino acids.

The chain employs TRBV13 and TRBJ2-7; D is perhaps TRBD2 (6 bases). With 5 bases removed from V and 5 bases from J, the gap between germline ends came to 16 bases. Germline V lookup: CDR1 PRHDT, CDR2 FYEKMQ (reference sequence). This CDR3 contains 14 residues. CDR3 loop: CASSTKGGSHEQYF. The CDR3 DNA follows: TGTGCCAGCAGCACAAAGGGAGGATCCCACGAGCAGTACTTC.

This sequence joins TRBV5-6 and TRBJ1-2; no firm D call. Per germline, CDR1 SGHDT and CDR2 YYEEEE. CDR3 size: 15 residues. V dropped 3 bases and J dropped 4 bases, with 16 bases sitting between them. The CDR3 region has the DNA TGTGCCAGCAGCTCAAGGGCGACATCCTCCTATGGCTACACCTTC. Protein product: CASSSRATSSYGYTF.

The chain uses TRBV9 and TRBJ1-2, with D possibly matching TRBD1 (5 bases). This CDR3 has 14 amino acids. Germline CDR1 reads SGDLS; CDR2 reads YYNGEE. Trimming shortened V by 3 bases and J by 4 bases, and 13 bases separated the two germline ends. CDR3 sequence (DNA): TGTGCCAGCAGCGCGACAGCTTCGGCCTATGGCTACACCTTC. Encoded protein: CASSATASAYGYTF.

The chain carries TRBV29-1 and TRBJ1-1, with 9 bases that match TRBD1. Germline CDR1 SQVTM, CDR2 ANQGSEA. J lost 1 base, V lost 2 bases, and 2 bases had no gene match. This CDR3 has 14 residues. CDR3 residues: CSVEPTGGNTEAFF. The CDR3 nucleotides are TGCAGCGTTGAACCGACAGGGGGGAACACTGAAGCTTTCTTT.

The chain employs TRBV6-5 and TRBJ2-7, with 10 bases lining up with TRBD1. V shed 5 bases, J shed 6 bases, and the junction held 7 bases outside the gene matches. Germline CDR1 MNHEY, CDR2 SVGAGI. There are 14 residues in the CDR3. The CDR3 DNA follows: TGTGCCAGCAGTCGCCGGGACAGGGGTGGCGAGCAGTACTTC. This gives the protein CASSRRDRGGEQYF.